Presented here are 12 T cell receptor beta chains from one specimen sequenced in a study of T cells in Graves' hyperthyroidism and ophthalmopathy. RNA transcripts were the template for amplifying TCR beta CDR3 regions. Researchers ran a first-round RT-PCR on the TCR CDR3 using the HTBI primer set. One entry per CDR3 protein, called by TCRdb with MiXCR from the multiplex PCR reads. The table has some 690,000 distinct CDR3 sequences, around 15% seen once. Source material: blood. Receptor source: a man in his fifties with Graves' hyperthyroidism.

This clonotype was seen at least ten times. V and J are TRBV27 and TRBJ1-5; D call uncertain. The germline gives CDR1 MNHEY, CDR2 SMNVEV (reference sequence). Trimming left V 5 bases short and J 0 bases short, with 8 bases between. CDR3 length equals 14 residues. The CDR3, as DNA: TGTGCCAGCAGTACGACACTTAGCAATCAGCCCCAGCATTTT. It encodes CASSTTLSNQPQHF.

This clonotype has a count of ten or more. This chain links TRBV2 with TRBJ1-1; possible D gene TRBD1, 6 bases. The germline V gene encodes CDR1 SNHLY and CDR2 FYNNEI. The CDR3 is 19 amino acids. Trimming took off 0 bases at V and 0 bases at J, with 20 bases between the two ends. The CDR3 DNA reads TGTGCCAGCAGTGAAGCCGCCCGGACAGCATCTTACATGAACACTGAAGCTTTCTTT. Encoded protein: CASSEAARTASYMNTEAFF.

This clonotype was counted a single time. A much larger clone differs from this one at a single base, so this may be a read error. This rearrangement joins TRBV10-1 to TRBJ2-7; tentatively, D is TRBD2 (5 bases). This CDR3 region has 12 residues. Germline values: CDR1 WNHNN, CDR2 SYGVQD (reference sequence). This CDR3 is CDSSGGTYEQYF. The CDR3 region has the DNA TGCGACAGCAGTGGAGGCACTTACGAGCAGTACTTC.

This clonotype was seen at least ten times. This chain joins TRBV10-3 and TRBJ1-3, with 7 bases lining up with TRBD1. With V trimmed by 3 bases and J by 0 bases, 8 bases remained unmatched. The germline gives CDR1 ENHRY, CDR2 SYGVKD. The CDR3 has 17 residues. The CDR3, as DNA: TGTGCCATCAGTGACCCGGACAGGACTCTCTCTGGAAACACCATATATTTT. Translated: CAISDPDRTLSGNTIYF.

Details on this clonotype: A read error is likely here: a far larger clone is one base away. The rearrangement links TRBV27 to TRBJ1-2; D might be TRBD1 (5 bases). In germline, CDR1 is MNHEY, CDR2 SMNVEV (reference sequence). CDR3 length: 13 residues. DNA for the CDR3: TGTGCCGGCAGTTGGGCAGGGTCCTATGGCTACACCTTC. The encoded protein is CAGSWAGSYGYTF.

This clonotype was observed a few times. The V and J genes are TRBV12-3 or TRBV12-4 and TRBJ2-3; a weak D match, TRBD2 (5 bases). Trimming removed 1 base from V and 7 bases from J, with 9 bases in between. This CDR3 spans 13 amino acids. CDR3 sequence: CASSLGTGYTQYF. The CDR3 DNA is TGTGCCAGCAGTTTAGGGACTGGTTATACGCAGTATTTT.

The chain is built from TRBV4-3 and TRBJ1-1; D unclear. Germline CDR1 and CDR2: LGHNA and YSLEER. V lost 0 bases, J lost 5 bases, and 7 bases lay in between. This CDR3 comprises 13 residues. The CDR3 is CASSQEKRTEAFF. The CDR3 DNA reads TGCGCCAGCAGCCAAGAGAAGAGGACTGAAGCTTTCTTT.

This clonotype was picked up one time. The genes are TRBV10-1 and TRBJ1-1, with D possibly being TRBD1 (5 bases). Per the germline V gene, CDR1 is WNHNN and CDR2 is SYGVQD (reference sequence). The length of the CDR3 is 13 residues. V lost 0 bases, J lost 7 bases, and 9 bases lay in between. The CDR3 DNA sequence: TGCGCCAGCAGTGAGTCGACGAGGGGTGAAGCTTTCTTT. Protein product: CASSESTRGEAFF.

With regard to this clonotype: Lacking the conserved final phenylalanine or tryptophan, this CDR3 likely reflects a read error. The V and J genes are TRBV30 and TRBJ2-5; D remains unclear. Germline V lookup: CDR1 GTSNPN, CDR2 SVGIG (reference sequence). V was trimmed by 3 bases and J by 5 bases, leaving 10 bases between them. The CDR3 is made up of 12 amino acids. CDR3 sequence: CAWRPLWETQYL. CDR3 in DNA: TGTGCCTGGAGGCCTCTTTGGGAGACCCAGTACCTC.

This clonotype was seen a few times. The genes are TRBV28 and TRBJ1-2; D is unresolved. The CDR3 runs 16 residues. The germline V gene encodes CDR1 MDHEN and CDR2 SYDVKM. Trimming removed 5 bases from V and 3 bases from J, with 19 bases in between. CDR3 residues: CASSPLSTTPYYGYTF. CDR3 in DNA: TGTGCCAGCAGTCCCCTATCCACGACCCCCTACTATGGCTACACCTTC.

As for this clonotype: A much more abundant neighbour one base away suggests this may be a read error. The chain employs TRBV12-3 or TRBV12-4 and TRBJ1-1, with D perhaps matching TRBD1 (5 bases). The CDR3 spans 11 residues. The germline V and J ends were trimmed by 5 bases and 12 bases, with 13 bases remaining between them. In DNA, the CDR3 is TGTGCCAGCAGTGGGGGGGGGGAAACTTTCTTT. It specifies CASSGGGETFF.

This clonotype came up many times. The chain has TRBV15 and TRBJ1-1; TRBD1 is a possible D gene (5 bases). Germline V gene sequence: CDR1 LNHNV, CDR2 YYDKDF (reference sequence). Trimming left V 0 bases short and J 5 bases short, with 16 bases between. The length of the CDR3 is 16 residues. The CDR3 protein is CATSRDRVQSPTEAFF. In DNA, the CDR3 is TGTGCCACCAGCAGAGACAGGGTACAGTCTCCGACTGAAGCTTTCTTT.